This T cell receptor beta chain appears in the sequencing data of a study of blood T cell repertoires in COVID-19. Turning to the study itself: There were acute and convalescent COVID-19 samples, and they came from the United States, Italy and Spain.

In this sample, this clone turned up many times. Per the authors' pipeline: Estimates of nucleated cell counts were drawn from the amplification of reference gene primers. Profiling relied on immunoSEQ multiplex PCR, and the TCRdb table lists in-frame clones only, not all of them. V and J calls and clone size are given by that table; D and trimming were obtained from the DNA. This sample has about 100,000 clones, with about 86% found just once. This CDR3 contains 13 residues. Trimming stripped 3 bases from V and 0 bases from J, with 5 bases between. Germline V gene lookup returns CDR1 LNHDA and CDR2 SQIVND (reference sequence).

The material sequenced was peripheral blood. The chain carries TRBV19 and TRBJ1-2, with D unclear. The receptor was derived from a woman aged 55-70 years in a cohort sampled during active or convalescent COVID-19. The CDR3, as DNA: TGTGCCAGTAGTATGACTTCTAACTATGGCTACACCTTC. Encoded protein: CASSMTSNYGYTF.